This TCR beta chain stems from a study of shared T cell receptors in the human thymus. V was clipped by 11 bases and J by 0 bases, with 15 bases between them. From germline, CDR1 is LGHNA and CDR2 YNFKEQ. The CDR3 consists of 14 residues. Method: immunoSEQ multiplex PCR; TCRdb's copy keeps in-frame clones and lacks some. The data show hundreds of thousands of clones, roughly 88% seen once. The data were also submitted as part of a second study, on human thymus T cells.

The sequence came from a boy less than two years old with a congenital heart defect. The sequenced sample consisted of thymocytes. The chain uses TRBV4-2 and TRBJ2-3, with a possible D match to TRBD2 (7 bases). CDR3 sequence (DNA): TGTGCCTCGGGGGGCCCCCTTAGCACAGATACGCAGTATTTT. This encodes CASGGPLSTDTQYF.